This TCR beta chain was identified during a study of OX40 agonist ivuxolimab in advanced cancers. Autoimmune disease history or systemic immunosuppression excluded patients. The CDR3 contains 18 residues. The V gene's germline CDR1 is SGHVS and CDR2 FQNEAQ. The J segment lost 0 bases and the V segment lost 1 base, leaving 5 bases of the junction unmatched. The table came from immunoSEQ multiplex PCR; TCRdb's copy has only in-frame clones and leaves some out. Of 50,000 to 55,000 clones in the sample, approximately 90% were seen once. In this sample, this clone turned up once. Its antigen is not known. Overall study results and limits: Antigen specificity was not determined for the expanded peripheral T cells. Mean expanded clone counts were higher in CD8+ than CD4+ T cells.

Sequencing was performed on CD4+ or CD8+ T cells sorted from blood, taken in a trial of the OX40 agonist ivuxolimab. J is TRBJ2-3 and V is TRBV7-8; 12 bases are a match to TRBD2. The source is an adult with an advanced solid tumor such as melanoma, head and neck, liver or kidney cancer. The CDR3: CASSLVLAGGFSTDTQYF. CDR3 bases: TGTGCCAGCAGCTTAGTTCTAGCGGGGGGGTTTAGCACAGATACGCAGTATTTT.